This record looks at one TCR beta chain sequence and its context. This clone was recorded once. Its antigen is unknown. The record has no base qualities; no much larger clone is one base away. This sample was taken from a study of cytomegalovirus exposure and HLA in healthy donors listed by TCRdb under 2017. Regarding the complete study: An earlier analysis of approximately 640 of the donors reported approximately 270 Gb of sequence data and roughly 110 million unique TCR beta sequences from 150 million to 200 million T cells. High-throughput TCR immunosequencing, statistical association of individual TCRs with disease status, and machine learning were combined to predict cytomegalovirus infection status. An early release that covered 640 HLA-typed donors contained about 290 gigabases of sequencing data and roughly 84 million unique TCR sequences. Among the approximately 420 genotyped donors, approximately 81% belonged to the genetic ancestry cluster associated with self-reported Caucasian donors. In a later genetic analysis, genome-wide SNP genotypes for 398 of the 666 donors were used, and that subset was treated as a discovery cohort. Five DR-DQ haplotypes were handled as single units for association and clustering, since linkage in the cohort was strong. In addition to the first cohort of approximately 650 subjects, a separate validation cohort of 130 or so different subjects was used. The aim of the study was to test whether cataloging public T cell receptors could identify signatures of past pathogen exposure. HLA typing included class I and class II loci at four-digit resolution. The study profiled the T cell repertoires of about 720 subjects by immunosequencing and related them to cytomegalovirus serostatus. Every repertoire in the discovery cohort had been generated on one and the same sequencing platform. A later analysis re-examined previously published TCR beta repertoires from just over 650 donors and added high-resolution HLA genotyping to investigate patterns of TCR occurrence. On average, roughly 200,000 unique TCR beta nucleotide sequences were sequenced per donor among more than 350 genotyped donors of the cohort, with roughly 20% of those sequences being non-productive. Typing coverage differed by locus: A, B, C, DRB1 and DQB1 were typed in roughly 620-630 donors, DQA1 in 500 to 550, DPA1 in approximately 600, and DPB1 in 400 to 490. An earlier analysis of 500 to 750 of the donors applied high-throughput TCR beta sequencing to assess whether each TCR beta V gene segment acted as functional or pseudogenic. Alongside the repertoire data, information on donor age, sex, ethnicity and CMV serostatus was compiled. The later analysis used no new phenotypic data to find candidate immune exposures, relying instead on TCR beta sequences and their occurrence across donors. Study-wide conclusions, independent of this receptor: A later analysis found that HLA-associated TCR beta chains were more clonally expanded and had lower generation probabilities than equally common non-associated chains. A later genetic analysis associated a missense DCLRE1C variant with V-gene and J-gene trimming of TCR beta chains, and an independent cohort replicated the association. The sequencing pipeline was judged likely to have produced a cluster of highly shared sequence variants as a technical artifact. Cytomegalovirus status was reported to be diagnosed by the classifier with high specificity and sensitivity in both the original and validation cohorts. A few of the identified cytomegalovirus-associated TCR beta chains were confirmed in vitro to be specific for cytomegalovirus antigens. A later genetic analysis reported fewer N-insertions in productive TCRs among donors in an Asian-associated ancestry cluster than the approximately 700-donor mean. Roughly uniform sequencing depth across donors was assumed in presence/absence analyses, although this assumption may not hold. Across donors, most TCR sequences were observed very rarely, whereas some public TCRs were present in many individuals. The cohort was sequenced for TCR beta chains only, and without alpha or paired-chain data the features that could be detected were limited. According to a later analysis, most CMV-associated TCR beta chains appeared to be HLA-restricted, and the HLA associations seemed to be driven largely by CMV exposure. According to the authors, the approach could potentially be generalized to other disease states and immunological phenotypes. Correlated functional status among segregating V segments might reflect linkage disequilibrium, but an unknown experimental factor could not be ruled out. Broadly in line with IMGT annotations, most TCR beta V segments showed up in productive rearrangements about 87% or about 30% of the time in an earlier analysis of around 600 of the donors. CMV serostatus was the only immune exposure information available for the cohort. Because counts were too low, roughly 18 rarely observed V segments, including chromosome 9 orphons, were left out of the earlier analysis of 587 of the donors. Because the 87-base-pair reads could not distinguish some IMGT-functional V segments, including TRBV6-2 and TRBV6-3, those segments were excluded. Assigning TCR associations to individual alleles was difficult when HLA alleles, especially DR and DQ, strongly co-occurred. A later analysis associated roughly 17,000 TCR beta sequences with specific HLA alleles at a false discovery rate of 0.05. Because some donors lacked HLA typing at each locus, the association tests relied only on the typed subset. A further reported finding was that TCR beta sequences accurately predicted the HLA-A and HLA-B alleles for most subjects in the first cohort. A later analysis reported that several top co-occurrence clusters appeared linked to parvovirus B19, influenza, CMV and Epstein-Barr virus. The study gave a list of 150 to 200 TCR beta chains associated with cytomegalovirus. In a later analysis, the rate of TCR association differed among HLA loci, with DRB1 alleles having the most associated TCRs and HLA-C alleles having the fewest.

The cohort consisted of 670 or so healthy bone marrow donors. Cohort members were all nominally healthy when sampled, although unrecorded immune exposures were likely present. The donor tested CMV seronegative, placing the donor among the approximately 400 seronegative members of the cohort. A peripheral blood sample was collected from each donor, and TCR beta sequencing was performed on peripheral blood mononuclear cells. Genomic DNA was extracted from the blood cell samples with the Qiagen DNeasy Blood Extraction Kit. The CDR3 measures 12 amino acids from cysteine to phenylalanine. Of the read, only the CDR3 DNA is kept; its 36 bases are in frame from base 1. Via the germline V gene, CDR1 is SNHLY and CDR2 FYNNEI. V is cut back by 4 bases and J by 5 bases, with 2 bases in the junction unmatched. The library relied on the immunoSEQ multiplex PCR assay. The multiplex PCR relied on a mix of 60 forward primers for TCR Vbeta segments and 13 reverse primers for TCR Jbeta segments. Amplification of the CDR3 region of rearranged TCR beta genes was performed with a multiplex PCR assay on genomic DNA. On the Illumina HiSeq System, the amplified TCR beta libraries were sequenced as 87-base-pair reads. In the source study's methods: A later analysis counted about 80 million unique TCR beta chains across the 650 to 700 repertoires, and 9 million to 14 million of these chains were shared by at least two donors. A nearest-neighbor algorithm error-corrected the raw reads and collapsed the reads into unique sequences, merging closely related sequences to remove PCR and sequencing errors. V, D and J gene segments were assigned by aligning CDR3 sequences to IMGT reference sequences. For a sequence to be retained, a match of at least six nucleotides was required to both a V gene segment and a J gene segment. Rearrangements were classified as productive when the CDR3 lacked stop codons and remained in frame with V and J, and all other rearrangements were classified as non-productive. Following IMGT convention, CDR3 was defined as the stretch from the second conserved V-encoded cysteine to the conserved J-encoded phenylalanine. The earlier analysis of about 590 of the donors excluded sequences that lacked an unambiguous match to a single V gene segment. An earlier analysis of 587 of the donors called V segments functional above 56.7% productive rearrangements and segregating when the between-donor standard deviation exceeded 5%. A statistical classification framework was developed to diagnose cytomegalovirus status using the catalog of TCR beta chain sequences. In a later analysis, TCR nucleotide sequences were compared against IMGT/GENE-DB human TR gene sequences so that V and J genes could be assigned. Using the TCRdist pipeline, a later analysis assigned CDR3 sequences along with most-parsimonious VDJ recombination scenarios. A later analysis defined each TCR beta chain by its CDR3 amino acid sequence plus V-gene family, and excluded reads lacking a unique V-gene family. As a way to deal with suspected cross-contamination and a sequencing artifact, a later analysis dropped hundreds of nucleotide sequences that were highly shared and had low generation probability. A later analysis calculated a clonal expansion index for each public chain from normalized within-repertoire ranks of inferred template counts. Generation probabilities in a later analysis came from a VDJ recombination model fitted to out-of-frame rearrangements, and those results were checked against IGoR. Hypergeometric tests were used in a later analysis to score TCR-TCR, TCR-HLA and TCR-CMV co-occurrence, with a repertoire-size bias correction applied to the TCR pairs. In a later analysis, false discovery rates were estimated by permuting HLA or CMV assignments 20 times. In a later analysis, co-occurring TCRs were grouped using DBSCAN, with TCRdist sequence similarity added in when clustering inside HLA-allele-positive subsets. Repertoires with fewer than 30,000 or more than 120,000 public chains were left out of co-occurrence clustering, as were about five repertoires with anomalous nucleotide sharing. This immuneACCESS table, as held by TCRdb, lists in-frame sequences with V and J called but not all clones. Of the missing ones, under half trace to an unresolved V gene in checked studies; the others have no known cause. V and J calls and clone size follow that table, whereas D and trimming were derived from the DNA. The sample has around 64,000 clones on record, 55% to 65% of them singletons. Together, the top ten hold approximately 2.9% of the sample.

Sequenced: PBMCs. The receptor chain draws on TRBV2 and TRBJ2-7; 7 central bases correspond to TRBD1. This receptor was identified in a woman aged 45-65 years in good health and CMV-seronegative. This receptor carries the CDR3 CASSGQGNEQYF. At the DNA level, the sequence is TGTGCCAGCAGTGGACAGGGTAACGAGCAGTACTTC. Full variable domain (CDR3 extended with the reference TRBV2 and TRBJ2-7 proteins): EPEVTQTPSHQVTQMGQEVILRCVPISNHLYFYWYRQILGQKVEFLVSFYNNEISEKSEIFDDQFSVERPDGSNFTLKIRSTKLEDSAMYFCASSGQGNEQYFGPGTRLTVT.